This T cell receptor beta chain was identified in a study of T cells in localized non-small cell lung cancer. Germline CDR1 and CDR2: SGHNT and YENEEA. This CDR3 has 16 amino acids. The V end was cut by 0 bases, the J end by 3 bases, with 14 bases between. Sequencing was performed with immunoSEQ multiplex PCR; in TCRdb, only in-frame clones are kept and a portion is missing. Of tens of thousands of clones listed, around 88% are singletons. Sequenced here: peripheral blood, sampled before any cancer treatment. The chain has TRBV11-3 and TRBJ1-2; no clear D. This clonotype originated in a woman between 40 and 69 years old with stage I lung adenocarcinoma. CDR3 loop: CASSLEGREGHYGYTF. In DNA, the CDR3 is TGTGCCAGCAGCTTAGAGGGAAGGGAAGGTCACTATGGCTACACCTTC.